This T cell receptor (beta chain) derives from a study of early T cells in non-severe SARS-CoV-2 infection. This clonotype was seen ten or more times. MiXCR, applied by TCRdb to the 5' RACE reads, yields one record per CDR3 protein. The sample has some 81,000 distinct CDR3 sequences, 9% to 10% seen once. V lost 5 bases and J lost 6; bases outside the gene matches: 4. This CDR3 spans 13 amino acids. CDR1 is SNHLY, CDR2 FYNNEI, per germline. The clonotype originates from an adult who was a healthcare worker with PCR-confirmed SARS-CoV-2 infection or an uninfected control (not recorded which). The V and J genes are TRBV2 and TRBJ2-7; 10 bases line up with TRBD2. Sequenced sample: whole blood. CDR3 sequence reads: CASSSGRASEQYF. The CDR3 DNA sequence: TGTGCCAGCAGTAGCGGGAGGGCCAGCGAGCAGTACTTC.